Listed here are 11 T cell receptor beta chains from one sample, sequenced in a study of cytomegalovirus exposure and HLA in healthy donors. It was with 60 Vbeta and 13 Jbeta primers that the PCR ran. Using immunoSEQ multiplex PCR, the repertoire was profiled, and TCRdb retains in-frame clones only, with some absent. The table includes 150,000 or so clones, 65% to 85% detected once. Sequencing used PBMCs. The receptors come from a man aged 30-40 years in good health and CMV-seronegative.

The chain carries TRBV4-1 and TRBJ1-2, with TRBD1 matching 9 bases. With V trimmed by 7 bases and J by 4 bases, 4 bases remained unmatched. The germline gives CDR1 MGHRA, CDR2 YSYEKL. The CDR3 sequence is 13 residues long. Here the CDR3 DNA reads TGCGCCAGCACCGGGACAGGGAGCTATGGCTACACCTTC. Encoded protein: CASTGTGSYGYTF.

The chain combines TRBV18 with TRBJ2-7; D uncertain. Germline CDR1 is KGHSH and CDR2 is LQKENI. The CDR3 is made up of 14 amino acids. Trimming removed 6 bases from V and 0 bases from J, with 12 bases in between. Here the CDR3 DNA reads TGTGCCAGCTCCAGCCGACAAGTCTCCTACGAGCAGTACTTC. Its translation is CASSSRQVSYEQYF.

The chain links TRBV9 to TRBJ2-4; 8 bases map to TRBD1. The CDR3 runs 13 residues. Germline values: CDR1 SGDLS, CDR2 YYNGEE. Trimming removed 5 bases from V and 6 bases from J; junction bases left unmatched: 4. The CDR3 is CASSEQGGNIQYF. The CDR3 DNA reads TGTGCCAGCAGTGAACAGGGGGGAAACATTCAGTACTTC. Based on the CDR3 plus reference TRBV9 and TRBJ2-4, the full variable domain is DSGVTQTPKHLITATGQRVTLRCSPRSGDLSVYWYQQSLDQGLQFLIQYYNGEERAKGNILERFSAQQFPDLHSELNLSSLELGDSALYFCASSEQGGNIQYFGAGTRLSVL.

The rearrangement links TRBV11-3 to TRBJ2-1; 7 bases line up with TRBD1. This CDR3 region has 17 residues. Per germline, CDR1 SGHNT and CDR2 YENEEA. V lost 1 base, J lost 3 bases, and 9 bases stayed unmatched. DNA of the CDR3: TGTGCCAGCAGCTTAGGAGGGGGCGGCATGGGCTACAATGAGCAGTTCTTC. This gives the protein CASSLGGGGMGYNEQFF.

CDR3: CASSLGPARTEAFF. For the CDR3, the DNA is TGTGCCAGCAGTTTGGGGCCCGCTCGCACTGAAGCTTTCTTT. V usage is TRBV28 and J usage is TRBJ1-1; the D gene is possibly TRBD1 (5 bases). V gave up 3 bases and J gave up 4 bases, with 12 bases separating them. The V gene's germline CDR1 is MDHEN and CDR2 SYDVKM. The CDR3 has 14 residues.

The rearrangement links TRBV28 to TRBJ2-7, with a possible D match to TRBD1 (5 bases). Trimming stripped 7 bases from V and 2 bases from J, with 9 bases between. Germline CDR1 MDHEN, CDR2 SYDVKM. CDR3 length: 12 amino acids. The CDR3 bases are TGTGCCAGCAAAGGCAGGGCCTACGAGCAGTACTTC. Amino acid sequence: CASKGRAYEQYF.

V usage is TRBV5-1 and J usage is TRBJ1-4, with unresolved D. The germline V gene encodes CDR1 SGHRS and CDR2 YFSETQ. Trimming shortened V by 2 bases and J by 3 bases, and 8 bases separated the two germline ends. CDR3 length: 14 amino acids. CDR3 amino acids: CASSFAPANEKLFF. The CDR3 DNA is TGCGCCAGCAGCTTTGCTCCAGCTAATGAAAAACTGTTTTTT.

Turning to this clone: Its ends do not fully match the called genes, so a read error is possible. The CDR3 is CASSPTGEETQYF. In nucleotides, the CDR3 is TGTGCAAGCTCACCGACAGGGGAAGAGACCCAGTACTTC. The chain joins TRBV18 to TRBJ2-5; 8 bases line up with TRBD1. This CDR3 spans 13 amino acids. Germline lookup yields CDR1 KGHSH and CDR2 LQKENI.

V and J are TRBV7-3 and TRBJ1-2, with D possibly TRBD1 on 6 matching bases. Germline-derived CDR1 and CDR2 are SGHTA and FQGTGA. The CDR3 sequence is 13 residues long. V was pared by 5 bases and J by 8 bases, with 15 bases between. This chain's CDR3 is CASSLDSTKGYTF. In DNA form, the CDR3 reads TGTGCCAGCAGCCTGGACAGTACGAAGGGCTACACCTTC. Complete variable domain (other parts from reference TRBV7-3 and TRBJ1-2): GAGVSQTPSNKVTEKGKYVELRCDPISGHTALYWYRQSLGQGPEFLIYFQGTGAADDSGLPNDRFFAVRPEGSVSTLKIQRTERGDSAVYLCASSLDSTKGYTFGSGTRLTVV.

CDR3 loop: CASSLGSSGQAQDTQYF. CDR3 DNA sequence: TGCGCCAGCAGCTTGGGGTCCAGCGGCCAAGCCCAAGATACGCAGTATTTT. The genes are TRBV5-1 and TRBJ2-3, with TRBD2 as a possible D gene (5 bases). This CDR3 has 17 amino acids. Trimming removed 0 bases from V and 5 bases from J, with 19 bases in between. The germline gives CDR1 SGHRS, CDR2 YFSETQ.

This clone was found once. The genes are TRBV4-2 and TRBJ2-1, with D maybe TRBD2 (7 bases). The V and J ends lost 4 bases and 7 bases respectively, with 29 bases between them. Germline V CDR1 and CDR2: LGHNA, YNFKEQ. This CDR3 region has 19 residues. CDR3 amino acids: CASSLSLSGGGAPSNEQFF. The CDR3 nucleotides are TGTGCCAGCAGCCTAAGCCTGAGTGGGGGGGGCGCCCCCTCTAATGAGCAGTTCTTC.